This TCR beta chain was found in a study of technical replicates of blood from a handful of donors. Generated by immunoSEQ multiplex PCR, the TCRdb table keeps only in-frame clones and is missing some. The data show under 80,000 clones, approximately 97% seen once. The V end lost 2 bases, the J end lost 3 bases, and 11 bases lay between the germline ends. Germline V lookup: CDR1 SGHTA, CDR2 FQGNSA. The CDR3 is 14 amino acids. The receptor was isolated from a human donor in good health. Sequencing was carried out using T cells isolated from PBMCs. The chain has TRBV7-2 and TRBJ2-7, with D unclear. The CDR3 coding sequence is TGTGCCAGCAGCTTACTAGGATTGGGCTACGAGCAGTACTTC. Amino acid sequence: CASSLLGLGYEQYF.